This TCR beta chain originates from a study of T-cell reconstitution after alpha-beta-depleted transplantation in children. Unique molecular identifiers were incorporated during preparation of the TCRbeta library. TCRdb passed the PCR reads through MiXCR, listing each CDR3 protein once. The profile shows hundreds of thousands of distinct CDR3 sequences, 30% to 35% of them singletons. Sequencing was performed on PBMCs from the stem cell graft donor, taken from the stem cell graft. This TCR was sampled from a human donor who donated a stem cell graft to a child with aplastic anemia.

The CDR3 DNA reads TGCAGCGTTGCAGGCCCTAGGGGTGGCTACACCTTC. It is translated as CSVAGPRGGYTF. The chain combines TRBV29-1 with TRBJ1-2; TRBD1 might be the D (5 bases). Per the germline V gene, CDR1 is SQVTM and CDR2 is ANQGSEA. The V end was cut by 4 bases, the J end by 7 bases, with 13 bases between. This CDR3 is 12 amino acids long.